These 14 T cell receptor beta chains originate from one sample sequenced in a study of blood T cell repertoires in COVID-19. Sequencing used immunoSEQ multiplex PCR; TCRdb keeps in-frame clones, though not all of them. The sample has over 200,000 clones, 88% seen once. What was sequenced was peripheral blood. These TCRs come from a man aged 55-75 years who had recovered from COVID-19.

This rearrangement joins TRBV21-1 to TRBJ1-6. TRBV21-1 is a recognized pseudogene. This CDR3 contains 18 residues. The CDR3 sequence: CASSKARGTDFVRSPLHF. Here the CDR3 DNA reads TGTGCCAGCAGCAAAGCCCGCGGGACGGACTTCGTCCGTTCACCCCTCCACTTT.

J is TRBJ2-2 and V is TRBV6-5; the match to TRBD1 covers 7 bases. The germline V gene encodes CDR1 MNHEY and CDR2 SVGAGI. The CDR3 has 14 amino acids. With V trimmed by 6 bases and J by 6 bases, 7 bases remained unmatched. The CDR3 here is CASRSRGSAGELFF. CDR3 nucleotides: TGTGCCAGCAGATCCAGGGGGTCCGCCGGGGAGCTGTTTTTT.

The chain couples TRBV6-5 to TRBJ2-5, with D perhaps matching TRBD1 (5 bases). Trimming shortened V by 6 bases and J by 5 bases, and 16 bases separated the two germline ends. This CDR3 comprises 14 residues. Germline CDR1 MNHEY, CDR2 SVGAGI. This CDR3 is CASSYRRAGETQYF. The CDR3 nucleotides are TGTGCCAGCAGCTACCGCAGGGCCGGGGAGACCCAGTACTTC.

The CDR3 DNA reads TGTGCCAGTAGTCGGAGGGAGGGACTAGCGGGATACACAGATACGCAGTATTTT. It translates to CASSRREGLAGYTDTQYF. The rearrangement links TRBV19 to TRBJ2-3; 13 bases fit TRBD2. This CDR3 region has 18 residues. Germline V gene data show CDR1 as LNHDA and CDR2 as SQIVND (reference sequence). The junction had 10 bases not matched to a gene; V was cut back by 5 bases and J by 2 bases.

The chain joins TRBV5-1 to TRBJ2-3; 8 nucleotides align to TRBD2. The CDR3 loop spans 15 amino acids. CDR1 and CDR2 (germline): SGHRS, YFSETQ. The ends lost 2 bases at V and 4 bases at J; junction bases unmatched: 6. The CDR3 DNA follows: TGCGCCAGCAGCTTTCTAAGCGGGGGACCAGATACGCAGTATTTT. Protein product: CASSFLSGGPDTQYF.

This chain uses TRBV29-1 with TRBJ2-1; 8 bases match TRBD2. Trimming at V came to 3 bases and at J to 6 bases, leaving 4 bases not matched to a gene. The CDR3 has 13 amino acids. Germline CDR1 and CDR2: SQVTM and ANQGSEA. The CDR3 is CSVDGLAGNEQFF. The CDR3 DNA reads TGCAGCGTTGACGGCCTAGCGGGCAATGAGCAGTTCTTC.

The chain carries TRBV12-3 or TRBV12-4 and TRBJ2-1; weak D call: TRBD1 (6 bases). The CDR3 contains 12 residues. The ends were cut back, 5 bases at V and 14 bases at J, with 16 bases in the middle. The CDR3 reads CASSLGTNREFF. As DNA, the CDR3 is TGTGCCAGCAGTCTCGGGACAAACCGGGAGTTCTTC.

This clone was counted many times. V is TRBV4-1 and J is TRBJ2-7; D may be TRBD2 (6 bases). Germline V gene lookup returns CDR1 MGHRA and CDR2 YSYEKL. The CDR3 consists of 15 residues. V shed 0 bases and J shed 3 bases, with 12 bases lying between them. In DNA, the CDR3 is TGCGCCAGCAGCCAAGAAGTAGGAGGGTTCTACGAGCAGTACTTC. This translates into CASSQEVGGFYEQYF.

The CDR3 coding sequence is TGTGCCAGCAGCCCACTTCGGAACACTGAAGCTTTCTTT. Encoded protein: CASSPLRNTEAFF. The chain carries TRBV7-9 and TRBJ1-1, with no clear D. V was shortened by 5 bases and J by 1 base, with 8 bases between the two germline ends. This CDR3 spans 13 amino acids. Germline V CDR1 and CDR2: SEHNR, FQNEAQ (reference sequence). Combining the CDR3 with reference TRBV7-9 and TRBJ1-1 gives the whole variable domain DTGVSQNPRHKITKRGQNVTFRCDPISEHNRLYWYRQTLGQGPEFLTYFQNEAQLEKSRLLSDRFSAERPKGSFSTLEIQRTEQGDSAMYLCASSPLRNTEAFFGQGTRLTVV.

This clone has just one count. The DNA for the CDR3 is TGTGCCTCCACTTCCCCGAACTCTGGAAACACCATATATTTT. This encodes CASTSPNSGNTIYF. This chain uses TRBV11-2 with TRBJ1-3; no clear D. From germline, CDR1 is SGHAT and CDR2 FQNNGV. CDR3 size: 14 residues. Trimming cost V 11 bases and J 0 bases, with 14 bases left between them.

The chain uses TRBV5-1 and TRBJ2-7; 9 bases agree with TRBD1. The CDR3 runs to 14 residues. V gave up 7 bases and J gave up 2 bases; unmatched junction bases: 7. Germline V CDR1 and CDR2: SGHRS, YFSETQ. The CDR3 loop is CASGGTGLPYEQYF. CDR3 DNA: TGCGCCAGCGGTGGGACAGGGTTGCCCTACGAGCAGTACTTC. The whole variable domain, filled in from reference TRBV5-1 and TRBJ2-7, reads KAGVTQTPRYLIKTRGQQVTLSCSPISGHRSVSWYQQTPGQGLQFLFEYFSETQRNKGNFPGRFSGRQFSNSRSEMNVSTLELGDSALYLCASGGTGLPYEQYFGPGTRLTVT.

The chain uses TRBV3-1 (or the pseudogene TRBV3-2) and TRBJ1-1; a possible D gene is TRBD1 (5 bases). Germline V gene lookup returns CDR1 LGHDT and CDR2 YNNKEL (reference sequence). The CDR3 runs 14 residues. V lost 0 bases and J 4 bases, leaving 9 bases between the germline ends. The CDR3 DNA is TGTGCCAGCAGCCAAGAAGTCAGGGCCACTGAAGCTTTCTTT. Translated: CASSQEVRATEAFF.

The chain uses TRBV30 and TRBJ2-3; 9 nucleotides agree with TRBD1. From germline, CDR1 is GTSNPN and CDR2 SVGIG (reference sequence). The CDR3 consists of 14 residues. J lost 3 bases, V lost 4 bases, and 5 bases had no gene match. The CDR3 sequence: CAWIGDRATDTQYF. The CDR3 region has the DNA TGTGCCTGGATTGGGGACAGGGCGACAGATACGCAGTATTTT.

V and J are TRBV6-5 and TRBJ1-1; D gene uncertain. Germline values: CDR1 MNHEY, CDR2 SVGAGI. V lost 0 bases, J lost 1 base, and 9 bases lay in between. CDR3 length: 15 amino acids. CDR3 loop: CASSYSWLGNTEAFF. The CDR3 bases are TGTGCCAGCAGTTACTCGTGGCTAGGGAACACTGAAGCTTTCTTT.